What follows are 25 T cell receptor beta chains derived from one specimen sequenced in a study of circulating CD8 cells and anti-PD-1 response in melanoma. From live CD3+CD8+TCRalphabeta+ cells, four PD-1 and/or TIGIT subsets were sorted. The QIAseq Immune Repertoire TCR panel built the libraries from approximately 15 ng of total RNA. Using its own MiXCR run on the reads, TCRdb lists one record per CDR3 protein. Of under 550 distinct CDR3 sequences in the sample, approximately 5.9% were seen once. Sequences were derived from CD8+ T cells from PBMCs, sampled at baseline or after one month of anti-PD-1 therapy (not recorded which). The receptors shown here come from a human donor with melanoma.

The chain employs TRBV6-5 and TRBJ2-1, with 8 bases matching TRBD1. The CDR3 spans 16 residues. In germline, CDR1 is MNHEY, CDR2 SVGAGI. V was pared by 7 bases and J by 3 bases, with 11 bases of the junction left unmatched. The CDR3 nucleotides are TGTGCCAGCATCTTTGGTGCAGGACAGGGCTACAATGAGCAGTTCTTC. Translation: CASIFGAGQGYNEQFF.

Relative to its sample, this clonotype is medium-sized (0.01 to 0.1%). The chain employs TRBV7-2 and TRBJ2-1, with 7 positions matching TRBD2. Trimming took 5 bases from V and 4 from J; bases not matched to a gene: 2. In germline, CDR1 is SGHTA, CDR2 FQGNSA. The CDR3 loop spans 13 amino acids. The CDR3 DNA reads TGTGCCAGCAGCGGGGGAGGGTACAATGAGCAGTTCTTC. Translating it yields CASSGGGYNEQFF.

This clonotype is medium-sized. The chain's CDR3 is CASTLADDFTDTQYF. In DNA, the CDR3 is TGTGCCAGCACCTTAGCGGACGATTTCACAGATACGCAGTATTTT. V and J are TRBV28 and TRBJ2-3; D might be TRBD2 (6 bases). The CDR3 runs 15 residues. Germline CDR1 reads MDHEN; CDR2 reads SYDVKM. V was cut by 7 bases and J by 2 bases, with 16 bases left in between.

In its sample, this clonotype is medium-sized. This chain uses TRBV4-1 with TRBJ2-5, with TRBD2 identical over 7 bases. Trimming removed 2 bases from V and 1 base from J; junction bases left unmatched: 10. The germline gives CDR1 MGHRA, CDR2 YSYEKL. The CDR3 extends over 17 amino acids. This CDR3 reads CASSQRGGGGGQETQYF. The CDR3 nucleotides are TGCGCCAGCAGCCAACGGGGTGGCGGGGGAGGCCAAGAGACCCAGTACTTC.

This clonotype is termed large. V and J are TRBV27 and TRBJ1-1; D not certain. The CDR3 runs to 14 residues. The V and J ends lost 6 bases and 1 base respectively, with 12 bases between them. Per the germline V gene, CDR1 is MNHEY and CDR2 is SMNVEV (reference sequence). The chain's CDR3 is CASSPLRANTEAFF. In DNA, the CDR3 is TGTGCCAGCAGCCCTCTTAGGGCGAACACTGAAGCTTTCTTT.

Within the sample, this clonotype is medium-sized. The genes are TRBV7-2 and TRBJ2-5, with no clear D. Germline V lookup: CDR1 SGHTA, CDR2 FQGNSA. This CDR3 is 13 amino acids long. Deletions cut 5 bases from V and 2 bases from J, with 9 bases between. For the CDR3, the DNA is TGTGCCAGCAGCAATAATGTACAAGAGACCCAGTACTTC. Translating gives CASSNNVQETQYF.

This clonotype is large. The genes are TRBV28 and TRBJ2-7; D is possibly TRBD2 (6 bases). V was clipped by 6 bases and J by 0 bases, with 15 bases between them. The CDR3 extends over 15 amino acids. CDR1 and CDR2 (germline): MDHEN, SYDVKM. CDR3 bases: TGTGCCAGCAGCCAGGTAGCGGATTCCTCCTACGAGCAGTACTTC. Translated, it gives CASSQVADSSYEQYF.

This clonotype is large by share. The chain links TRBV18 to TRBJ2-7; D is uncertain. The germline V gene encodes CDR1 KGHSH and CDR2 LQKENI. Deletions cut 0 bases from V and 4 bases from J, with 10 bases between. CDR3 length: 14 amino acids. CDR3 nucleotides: TGTGCCAGCTCACCACCTTGGGGAAAATACGAGCAGTACTTC. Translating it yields CASSPPWGKYEQYF.

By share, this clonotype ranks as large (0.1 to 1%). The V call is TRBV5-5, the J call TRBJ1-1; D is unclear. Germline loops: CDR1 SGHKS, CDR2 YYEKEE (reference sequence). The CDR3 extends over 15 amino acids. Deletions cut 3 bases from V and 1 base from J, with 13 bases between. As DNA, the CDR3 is TGTGCCAGCAGCTCAACACGGGCACCGAACACTGAAGCTTTCTTT. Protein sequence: CASSSTRAPNTEAFF.

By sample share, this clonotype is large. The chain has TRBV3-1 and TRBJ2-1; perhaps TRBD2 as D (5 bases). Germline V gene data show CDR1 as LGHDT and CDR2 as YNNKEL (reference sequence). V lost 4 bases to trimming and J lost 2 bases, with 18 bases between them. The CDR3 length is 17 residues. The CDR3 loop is CASSPQSGLIAYNEQFF. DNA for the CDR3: TGTGCCAGCAGCCCACAAAGCGGCTTGATAGCCTACAATGAGCAGTTCTTC.

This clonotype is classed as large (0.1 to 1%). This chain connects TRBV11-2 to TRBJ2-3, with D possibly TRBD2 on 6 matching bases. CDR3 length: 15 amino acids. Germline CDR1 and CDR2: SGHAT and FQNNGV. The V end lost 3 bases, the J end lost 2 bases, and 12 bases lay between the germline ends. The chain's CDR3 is CASSLAGTFTDTQYF. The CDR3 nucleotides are TGTGCCAGCAGCTTGGCGGGGACGTTCACAGATACGCAGTATTTT.

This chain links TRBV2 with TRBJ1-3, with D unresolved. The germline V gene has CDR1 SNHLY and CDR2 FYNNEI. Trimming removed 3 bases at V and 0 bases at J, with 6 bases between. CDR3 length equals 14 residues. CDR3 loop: CASSDDLSGNTIYF. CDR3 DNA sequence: TGTGCCAGCAGTGACGACCTCTCTGGAAACACCATATATTTT.

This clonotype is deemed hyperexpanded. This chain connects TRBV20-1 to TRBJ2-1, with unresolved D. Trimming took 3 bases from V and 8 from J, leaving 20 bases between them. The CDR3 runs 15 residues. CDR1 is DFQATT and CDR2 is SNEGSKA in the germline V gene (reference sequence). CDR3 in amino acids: CSASGSFTPGDEQFF. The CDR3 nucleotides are TGCAGTGCTAGCGGGTCCTTTACTCCTGGCGATGAGCAGTTCTTC.

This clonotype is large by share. The CDR3 region is CATSAGTGGNDEQYF. The DNA for the CDR3 is TGTGCCACCAGTGCAGGGACCGGGGGAAACGACGAGCAGTACTTC. The V and J genes are TRBV24-1 and TRBJ2-7; TRBD2 is a possible D gene (6 bases). The CDR3 covers 15 residues. Trimming took off 5 bases at V and 5 bases at J, with 18 bases between the two ends. Germline V gene data show CDR1 as KGHDR and CDR2 as SFDVKD.

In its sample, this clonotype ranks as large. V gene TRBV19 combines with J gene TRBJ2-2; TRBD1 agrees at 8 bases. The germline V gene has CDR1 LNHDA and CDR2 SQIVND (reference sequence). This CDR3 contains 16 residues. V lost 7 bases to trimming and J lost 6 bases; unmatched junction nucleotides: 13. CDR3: CASNLGQGFLAGELFF. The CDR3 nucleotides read TGTGCCAGTAACCTTGGACAGGGTTTCTTGGCCGGGGAGCTGTTTTTT.

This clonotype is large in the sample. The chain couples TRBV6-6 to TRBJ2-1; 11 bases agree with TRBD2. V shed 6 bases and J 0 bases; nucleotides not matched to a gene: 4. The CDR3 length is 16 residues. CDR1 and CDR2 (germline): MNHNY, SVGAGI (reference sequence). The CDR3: CASSITSGGSYNEQFF. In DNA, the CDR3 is TGTGCCAGCAGCATTACTAGCGGGGGCTCCTACAATGAGCAGTTCTTC.

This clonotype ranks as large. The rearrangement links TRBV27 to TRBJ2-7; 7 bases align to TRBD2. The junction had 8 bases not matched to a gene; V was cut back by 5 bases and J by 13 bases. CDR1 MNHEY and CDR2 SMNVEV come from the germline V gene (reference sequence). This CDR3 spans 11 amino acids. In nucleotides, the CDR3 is TGTGCCAGCAGTGACTTGGCGGGAGAATACTTC. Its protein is CASSDLAGEYF.

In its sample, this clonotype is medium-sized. The CDR3: CASSFQTSGQSYEQYF. The CDR3 bases are TGTGCCAGCAGTTTCCAGACTAGCGGGCAGTCCTACGAGCAGTACTTC. This chain uses TRBV28 with TRBJ2-7, with TRBD2 matching 10 bases. Germline V gives CDR1 MDHEN, CDR2 SYDVKM. CDR3 length: 16 residues. V trimming: 3 bases; J trimming: 1 base; junction bases outside the gene matches: 6.

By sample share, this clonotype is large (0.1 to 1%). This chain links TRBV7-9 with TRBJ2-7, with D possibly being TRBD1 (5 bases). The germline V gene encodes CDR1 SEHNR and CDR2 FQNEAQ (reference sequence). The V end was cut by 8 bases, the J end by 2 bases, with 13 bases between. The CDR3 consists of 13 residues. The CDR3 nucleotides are TGTGCCAGCTTGGGTTTGGGGCCCTACGAGCAGTACTTC. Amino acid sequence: CASLGLGPYEQYF.

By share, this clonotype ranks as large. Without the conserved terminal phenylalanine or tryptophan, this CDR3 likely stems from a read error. CDR3 DNA: TGTGCCACCAGTGTAAGGAGCCCCGGGGAGCTGTTTTCT. Amino acids: CATSVRSPGELFS. J is TRBJ2-2 and V is TRBV24-1; no definite D call. The CDR3 totals 13 residues. V was cut by 5 bases and J by 6 bases, with 9 bases left in between. Germline values: CDR1 KGHDR, CDR2 SFDVKD.

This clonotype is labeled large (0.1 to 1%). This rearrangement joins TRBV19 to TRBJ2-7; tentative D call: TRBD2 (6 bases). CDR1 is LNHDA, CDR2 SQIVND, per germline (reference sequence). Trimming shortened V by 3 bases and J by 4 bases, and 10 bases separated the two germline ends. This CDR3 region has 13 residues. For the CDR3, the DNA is TGTGCCAGTAGTATGGGACTTTTTTACGAGCAGTACTTC. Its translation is CASSMGLFYEQYF. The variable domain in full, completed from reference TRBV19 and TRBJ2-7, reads DGGITQSPKYLFRKEGQNVTLSCEQNLNHDAMYWYRQDPGQGLRLIYYSQIVNDFQKGDIAEGYSVSREKKESFPLTVTSAQKNPTAFYLCASSMGLFYEQYFGPGTRLTVT.

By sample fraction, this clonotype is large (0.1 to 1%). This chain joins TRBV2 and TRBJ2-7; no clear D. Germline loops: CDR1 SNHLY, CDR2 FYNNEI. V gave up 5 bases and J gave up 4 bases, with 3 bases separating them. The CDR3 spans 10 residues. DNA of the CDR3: TGTGCCAGCAGTCTTTACGAGCAGTACTTC. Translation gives CASSLYEQYF.

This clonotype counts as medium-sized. The CDR3 reads CASRQSNQPQHF. CDR3 in DNA: TGTGCCAGCAGACAGAGCAATCAGCCCCAGCATTTT. The rearrangement uses TRBV2 and TRBJ1-5, with no clear D. Germline CDR1 SNHLY, CDR2 FYNNEI. Deletions cut 6 bases from V and 1 base from J, with 4 bases between. This CDR3 has 12 residues.

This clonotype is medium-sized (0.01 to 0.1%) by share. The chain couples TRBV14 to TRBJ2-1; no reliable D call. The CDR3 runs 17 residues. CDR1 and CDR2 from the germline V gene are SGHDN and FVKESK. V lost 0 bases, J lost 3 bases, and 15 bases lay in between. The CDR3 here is CASSQEWPYEDYNEQFF. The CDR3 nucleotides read TGTGCCAGCAGCCAAGAATGGCCATACGAAGACTACAATGAGCAGTTCTTC.

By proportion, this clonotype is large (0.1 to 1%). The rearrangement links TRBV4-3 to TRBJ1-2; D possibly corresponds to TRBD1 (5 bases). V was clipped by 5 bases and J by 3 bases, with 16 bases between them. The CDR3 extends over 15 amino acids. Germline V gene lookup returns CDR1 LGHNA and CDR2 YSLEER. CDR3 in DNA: TGCGCCAGCAGCGAAGTGGACGGAGGGGACTATGGCTACACCTTC. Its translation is CASSEVDGGDYGYTF.